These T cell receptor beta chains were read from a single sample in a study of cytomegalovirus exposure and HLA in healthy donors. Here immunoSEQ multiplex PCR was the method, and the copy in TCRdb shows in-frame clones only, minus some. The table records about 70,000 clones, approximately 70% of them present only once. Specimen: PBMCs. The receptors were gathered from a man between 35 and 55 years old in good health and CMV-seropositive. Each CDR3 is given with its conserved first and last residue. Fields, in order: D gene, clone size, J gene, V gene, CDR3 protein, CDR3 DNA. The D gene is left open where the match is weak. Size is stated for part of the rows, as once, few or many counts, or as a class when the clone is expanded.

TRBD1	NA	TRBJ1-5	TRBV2	CASSLQGPQPQHF	TGTGCCAGCAGCCTACAGGGGCCTCAGCCCCAGCATTTT
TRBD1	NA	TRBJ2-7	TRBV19	CASSVPGDRGYEQYF	TGTGCCAGTAGTGTGCCCGGGGACAGGGGCTACGAGCAGTACTTC
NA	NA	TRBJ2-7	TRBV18	CASSRQSYEQYF	TGTGCCAGCTCACGACAGAGCTACGAGCAGTACTTC
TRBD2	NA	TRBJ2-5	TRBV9	CASSVLAGMETQYF	TGTGCCAGCAGCGTTCTAGCGGGTATGGAGACCCAGTACTTC
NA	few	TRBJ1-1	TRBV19	CATWPGGLKTEAFF	TGTGCCACTTGGCCGGGGGGGCTTAAGACTGAAGCTTTCTTT
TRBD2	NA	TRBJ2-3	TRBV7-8	CASSQSSGRADTQYF	TGTGCCAGCAGCCAATCTAGCGGGAGGGCCGATACGCAGTATTTT
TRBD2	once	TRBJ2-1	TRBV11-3	CASSQREGNEQFF	TGTGCCAGCAGCCAGCGGGAGGGTAATGAGCAGTTCTTC
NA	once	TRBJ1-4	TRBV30	CAWGSLGQDGPEKLFF	TGTGCCTGGGGATCTCTCGGACAAGACGGGCCCGAAAAACTGTTTTTT
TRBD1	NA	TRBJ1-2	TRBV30	CAWNNRGNYGYTF	TGTGCCTGGAACAACAGGGGCAACTATGGCTACACCTTC
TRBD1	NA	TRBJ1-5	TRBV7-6	CASSLAPRTGINQPQHF	TGTGCCAGCAGCTTAGCGCCTAGGACAGGGATCAATCAGCCCCAGCATTTT
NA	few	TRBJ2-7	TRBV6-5	CASRRAGYHEQYF	TGTGCCAGCAGGCGAGCAGGCTACCACGAGCAGTACTTC
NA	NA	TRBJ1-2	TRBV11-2	CASSLGLLEGGYTF	TGTGCCAGCAGCTTAGGCCTCCTGGAGGGTGGCTACACCTTC
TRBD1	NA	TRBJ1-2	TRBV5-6	CASSLTTKTGGMYGYTF	TGTGCCAGCAGCTTAACCACGAAGACAGGGGGAATGTATGGCTACACCTTC
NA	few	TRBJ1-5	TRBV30	CAWSGGSNQPQHF	TGTGCCTGGAGTGGCGGGAGCAATCAGCCCCAGCATTTT
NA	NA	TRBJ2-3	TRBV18	CASSPRFQMADTQYF	TGTGCCAGCTCACCACGTTTCCAGATGGCAGATACGCAGTATTTT
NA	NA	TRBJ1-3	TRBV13	CASSPRTYGNTIYF	TGTGCCAGCAGCCCCCGGACTTATGGAAACACCATATATTTT
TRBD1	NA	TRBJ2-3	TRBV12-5	CASGPRDRGTDTQYF	TGTGCTAGTGGCCCCAGGGACAGGGGGACAGATACGCAGTATTTT
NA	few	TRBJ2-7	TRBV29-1	CSVEEDIPYEQYF	TGCAGCGTTGAAGAGGACATACCCTACGAGCAGTACTTC
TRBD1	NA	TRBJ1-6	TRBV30	CAWRGTGTNSPLHF	TGTGCCTGGAGAGGGACAGGGACTAATTCACCCCTCCACTTT
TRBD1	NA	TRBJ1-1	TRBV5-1	CASSLGGGGNTEAFF	TGCGCCAGCAGCTTGGGAGGGGGCGGGAACACTGAAGCTTTCTTT
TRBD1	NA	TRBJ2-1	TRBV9	CASSVEGAIASYEQFF	TGTGCCAGCAGCGTAGAGGGGGCTATCGCATCTTATGAGCAGTTCTTC
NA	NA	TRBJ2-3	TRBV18	CASSPPSVDTQYF	TGTGCCAGCTCACCACCTAGCGTAGATACGCAGTATTTT
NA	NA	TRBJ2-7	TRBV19	CASSSPTGTEQYF	TGTGCCAGTAGCTCCCCCACAGGGACGGAGCAGTACTTC
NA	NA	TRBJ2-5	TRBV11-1	CASSDSGAQETQYF	TGTGCCAGCAGCGACTCCGGAGCCCAAGAGACCCAGTACTTC
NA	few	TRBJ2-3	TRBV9	CASSVRGTSTDTQYF	TGTGCCAGCAGCGTAAGAGGAACTAGCACAGATACGCAGTATTTT
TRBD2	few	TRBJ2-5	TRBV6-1	CASSGGLAVSETQYF	TGTGCCAGCAGTGGAGGACTAGCGGTGTCGGAGACCCAGTACTTC
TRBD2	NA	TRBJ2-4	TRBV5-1	CASRREVENIQYF	TGCGCCTCTCGCCGGGAGGTAGAAAACATTCAGTACTTC
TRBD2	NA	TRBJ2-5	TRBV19	CASSQYGMTSGTQETQYF	TGTGCCAGTAGTCAGTATGGGATGACTAGCGGGACTCAAGAGACCCAGTACTTC
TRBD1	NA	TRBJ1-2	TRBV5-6	CASSLQGARGYTF	TGTGCCAGCAGCTTGCAGGGGGCGCGTGGCTACACCTTC
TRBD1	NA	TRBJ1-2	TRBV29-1	CSVLNPPTGDAYGYTF	TGCAGCGTGTTAAACCCCCCGACAGGGGACGCCTATGGCTACACCTTC
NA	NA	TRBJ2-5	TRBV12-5	CASGLTAGASETQYF	TGTGCTAGTGGTTTGACGGCAGGGGCATCGGAGACCCAGTACTTC
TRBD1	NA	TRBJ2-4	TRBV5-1	CASSLQGARVKNIQYF	TGCGCCAGCAGCTTACAGGGGGCGAGGGTCAAAAACATTCAGTACTTC
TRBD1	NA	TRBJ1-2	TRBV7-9	CASSPRDRGDYGYTF	TGTGCCAGCAGCCCCCGGGACAGGGGAGACTATGGCTACACCTTC
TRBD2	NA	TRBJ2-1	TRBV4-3	CASSQGTAGPYNEQFF	TGCGCCAGCAGCCAAGGTACAGCGGGACCCTACAATGAGCAGTTCTTC
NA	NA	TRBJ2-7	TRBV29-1	CSVSHGGPNEQYF	TGCAGCGTCTCCCACGGAGGTCCCAACGAGCAGTACTTC
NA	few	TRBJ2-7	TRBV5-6	CASSSGHKSSYEQYF	TGTGCCAGCAGCTCCGGACACAAGAGCTCCTACGAGCAGTACTTC
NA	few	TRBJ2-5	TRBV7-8	CASSTRNRVKTQYF	TGTGCCAGCAGCACAAGAAACAGGGTTAAGACCCAGTACTTC
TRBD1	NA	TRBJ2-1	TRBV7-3	CASSSLNQMATGARSEQFF	TGTGCCAGCAGCTCTTTGAATCAAATGGCGACAGGGGCCAGGTCTGAGCAGTTCTTC
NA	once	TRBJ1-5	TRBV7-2	CASSLNPGLSQPQHF	TGTGCCAGCAGCTTAAATCCGGGTTTGAGTCAGCCCCAGCATTTT
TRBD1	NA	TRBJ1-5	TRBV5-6	CASSSGGYNQPQHF	TGTGCCAGCAGCTCAGGGGGCTACAATCAGCCCCAGCATTTT
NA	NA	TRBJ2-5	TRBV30	CAWSFGLANTQETQYF	TGTGCCTGGAGCTTCGGGCTAGCGAACACTCAAGAGACCCAGTACTTC
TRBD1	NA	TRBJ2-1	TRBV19	CASSIVGQGDNEQFF	TGTGCCAGTAGTATTGTGGGACAGGGGGACAATGAGCAGTTCTTC
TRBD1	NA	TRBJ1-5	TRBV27	CASSIGTGDQPQHF	TGTGCCAGCAGTATCGGGACAGGGGATCAGCCCCAGCACTTT
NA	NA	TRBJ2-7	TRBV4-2	CASSQDSGLIYEQYF	TGTGCCAGCAGCCAAGATTCCGGACTGATCTACGAGCAGTACTTC
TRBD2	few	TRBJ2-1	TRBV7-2	CASSLAGGVNEQFF	TGTGCCAGCAGCTTAGCCGGGGGGGTAAACGAGCAGTTCTTC
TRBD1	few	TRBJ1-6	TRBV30	CAWSPTGGWDNSPLHF	TGTGCCTGGAGTCCGACAGGGGGTTGGGATAATTCACCCCTCCACTTT
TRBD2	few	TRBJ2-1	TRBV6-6	CASEPLADDNEQFF	TGTGCCAGCGAGCCCCTAGCGGATGACAATGAGCAGTTCTTC
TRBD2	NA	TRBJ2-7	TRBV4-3	CASSQEREGWYEQYF	TGCGCCAGCAGCCAAGAGAGGGAGGGGTGGTACGAGCAGTACTTC
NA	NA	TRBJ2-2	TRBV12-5	CASGNIHGELFF	TGTGCTAGTGGTAACATCCACGGGGAGCTGTTTTTT
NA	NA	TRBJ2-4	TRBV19	CASRPGAGGMVKNIQYF	TGTGCCAGTAGACCGGGGGCAGGGGGAATGGTCAAAAACATTCAGTACTTC
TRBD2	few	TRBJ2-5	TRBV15	CATSRAPAGGQETQYF	TGTGCCACCAGCAGAGCACCAGCGGGGGGGCAAGAGACCCAGTACTTC
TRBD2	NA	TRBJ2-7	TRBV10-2	CASSELSGGAFEQYF	TGCGCCAGCAGTGAACTTAGCGGGGGGGCCTTCGAGCAGTACTTC
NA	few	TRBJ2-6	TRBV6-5	CASGAESGANVLTF	TGTGCCAGCGGGGCTGAATCTGGGGCCAACGTCCTGACTTTC
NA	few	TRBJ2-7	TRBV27	CASSLAPGAYEQYF	TGTGCCAGCAGTTTAGCCCCAGGGGCCTACGAGCAGTACTTC
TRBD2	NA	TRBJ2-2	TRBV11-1	CASSAGTTPGELFF	TGTGCCAGCAGCGCCGGGACTACTCCCGGGGAGCTGTTTTTT
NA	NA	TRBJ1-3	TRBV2	CASSEGASGNTIYF	TGTGCCAGCAGTGAAGGGGCTTCTGGAAACACCATATATTTT
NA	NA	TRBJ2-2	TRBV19	CASSIDGAGGGTGELFF	TGTGCCAGTAGTATAGATGGAGCAGGTGGGGGGACCGGGGAGCTGTTTTTT
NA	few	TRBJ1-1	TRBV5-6	CASSLGWRLGTEAFF	TGTGCCAGCAGCTTGGGATGGAGACTAGGGACTGAAGCTTTCTTT
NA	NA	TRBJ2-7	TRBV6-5	CASSYEPDGYEQYF	TGTGCCAGCAGTTACGAGCCCGATGGCTACGAGCAGTACTTC
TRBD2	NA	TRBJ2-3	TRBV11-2	CASSLEARGAPFSSTDTQYF	TGTGCCAGCAGCTTAGAGGCGCGGGGGGCACCTTTTTCTAGCACAGATACGCAGTATTTT